This T cell receptor (beta chain) is from a study of control samples from healthy donors and cancer patients. The CDR3 contains 14 residues. CDR1 SGHNT and CDR2 YENEEA come from the germline V gene. The germline V and J ends were trimmed by 5 bases and 2 bases, with 13 bases remaining between them. Repertoires were generated with immunoSEQ multiplex PCR, while TCRdb's copy carries only in-frame clones and drops some. The data contain about 140,000 clones, 91% of them singletons. Sequenced input: blood. The V call is TRBV11-3, the J call TRBJ2-7; a possible D gene is TRBD2 (5 bases). This TCR came from a man aged 18 to 30 in good health. CDR3 in amino acids: CASSPSGITYEQYF. CDR3 in DNA: TGTGCCAGCAGCCCGTCGGGGATCACCTACGAGCAGTACTTC.